The entry that follows covers one TCR beta chain sequence. Mismatch repair deficiency was confirmed in all patients, by PCR or immunohistochemistry. The assay was immunoSEQ multiplex PCR, and TCRdb's table has in-frame clones only and misses some. The profile shows some 120,000 clones, 88% of them singletons. The entry originates in a study of PD-1 blockade in mismatch repair-deficient tumors. The source is an adult with mismatch repair-deficient cancer. The sample consisted of peripheral blood, taken approximately 69 weeks after starting pembrolizumab.

The CDR3 DNA reads TGTGCCAGCAGTTTTGGTTCTCGAACCTCTGGGGCCAACGTCCTGACTTTC. Amino acids: CASSFGSRTSGANVLTF. V is TRBV28 and J is TRBJ2-6; D is unresolved. The CDR3 totals 17 residues. The germline V and J ends were trimmed by 3 bases and 0 bases, with 12 bases remaining between them. In germline, CDR1 is MDHEN, CDR2 SYDVKM.